The clone carrying this TCR beta chain was recorded many times. Its specificity is not known. The data belong to a study of T cell repertoires in cytomegalovirus infection. Whole-study results and caveats: Clonotype analysis showed dominance of the ex vivo response by HLA-C-restricted CMV-specific TCR beta clonotypes.

TCRdb redid the calling of the reads with MiXCR, one entry per CDR3 protein. The table shows about 140,000 distinct CDR3 sequences, with about 6.5% occurring only once. The sequencing input was PBMCs. The source is a human donor in good health (CMV status not recorded). Some clones in this sample may be carry-over from other donors' samples.

CDR3 sequence: CASSFQGSATEAFF. The CDR3, as DNA: TGTGCCAGCAGTTTCCAGGGGTCGGCCACTGAAGCTTTCTTT. The chain combines TRBV12-3 or TRBV12-4 with TRBJ1-1; D possibly corresponds to TRBD1 (6 bases). V lost 3 bases, J lost 4 bases, and 12 bases lay in between. CDR3 size: 14 residues.